This T cell receptor beta chain was sequenced during a study of Ad26.COV2.S vaccination and SARS-CoV-2 variants. About the study: Ad26.COV2.S was injected intramuscularly once or twice, 56 days apart. Study-wide points: Vaccine and placebo groups showed comparable non-spike TCR breadth. Estimates derived from TCR breadth and depth analyses may have underestimated total T cell responses.

Treatment described: roughly 19 received Ad26.COV2.S at low or high dose, single or two shots; a few received placebo; per-sample allocation not given. Following the first vaccine or placebo injection, samples were taken on day 63. Worth noting for this clone: Antigen: not known.

TCRdb keeps only in-frame clones here, not all; method: immunoSEQ multiplex PCR. The repertoire holds under 600,000 clones, with roughly nine tenths as singletons. CDR1 is MNHNY, CDR2 SVGAGI, per germline (reference sequence). This CDR3 comprises 11 residues. Trimming removed 2 bases at V and 2 bases at J, with 0 bases between. J is TRBJ1-2 and V is TRBV6-6; D uncertain. The sequence was obtained from a person between 18 and 60 years old who received the Ad26.COV2.S COVID-19 vaccine or a placebo. Material: peripheral blood, obtained in a trial of Ad26.COV2.S vaccine versus placebo. CDR3 sequence (DNA): TGTGCCAGCAGTTACAACTATGGCTACACCTTC. It translates to CASSYNYGYTF.